This T cell receptor (beta chain) was sequenced in a study of blood T cell repertoires in COVID-19. This CDR3 is built from 15 residues. The V gene's germline CDR1 is MNHEY and CDR2 SMNVEV (reference sequence). V was trimmed by 5 bases and J by 1 base, leaving 9 bases between them. TCRdb's copy holds only in-frame clones and misses some; the assay was immunoSEQ multiplex PCR. Of some 46,000 clones in the sample, 70% to 90% are singletons; the top ten hold around 30%. The sequence came from a woman of 80 years or more with COVID-19, enrolled during active disease. The gene calls are TRBV27 and TRBJ2-6, with D unresolved. Specimen: peripheral blood. Here the CDR3 DNA reads TGTGCCAGCAGTCCCTACGGGTCTGGGGCCAACGTCCTGACTTTC. It yields the protein CASSPYGSGANVLTF. Filled out from reference TRBV27 and TRBJ2-6, the complete variable domain reads EAQVTQNPRYLITVTGKKLTVTCSQNMNHEYMSWYRQDPGLGLRQIYYSMNVEVTDKGDVPEGYKVSRKEKRNFPLILESPSPNQTSLYFCASSPYGSGANVLTFGAGSRLTVL.